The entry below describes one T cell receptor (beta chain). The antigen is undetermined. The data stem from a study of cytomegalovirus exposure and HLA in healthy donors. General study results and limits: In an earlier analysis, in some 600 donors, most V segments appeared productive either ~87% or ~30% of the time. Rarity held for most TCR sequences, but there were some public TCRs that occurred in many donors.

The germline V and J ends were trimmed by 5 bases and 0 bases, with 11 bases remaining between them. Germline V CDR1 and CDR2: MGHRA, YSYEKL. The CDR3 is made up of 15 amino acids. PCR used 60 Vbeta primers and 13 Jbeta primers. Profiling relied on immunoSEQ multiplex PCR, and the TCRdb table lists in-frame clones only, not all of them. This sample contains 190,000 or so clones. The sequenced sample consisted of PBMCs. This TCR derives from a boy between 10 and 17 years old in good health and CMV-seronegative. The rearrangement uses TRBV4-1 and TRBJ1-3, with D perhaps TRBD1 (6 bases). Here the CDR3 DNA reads TGCGCCAGCAGCGCCGACAGGTCCTCTGGAAACACCATATATTTT. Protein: CASSADRSSGNTIYF.